The 23 T cell receptor beta chains reported below all come from one sample, sequenced in a study of T cell repertoires in cytomegalovirus infection. TCRdb fed the reads into MiXCR, producing one record per CDR3 protein. The sample carries approximately 590,000 distinct CDR3 sequences, 40% recorded once. These receptors have no known antigen. The specimen was cultured PBMCs, collected from culture after CMV antigen stimulation. The origin of the receptors is a human donor in good health (CMV status not recorded). Some clones in this sample may be carry-over from other donors' samples.

The chain has TRBV15 and TRBJ1-6; TRBD1 matches 8 bases. This CDR3 comprises 15 residues. CDR1 and CDR2 (germline): LNHNV, YYDKDF (reference sequence). Unmatched junction bases numbered 14, after V lost 8 bases and J lost 11 bases. The CDR3 bases are TGTGCCACCGGGGGGGAGCCGACAGGGGTTGCACCCCTCCACTTT. It translates to CATGGEPTGVAPLHF.

This clonotype was seen a handful of times. V usage is TRBV7-2 and J usage is TRBJ2-7; TRBD2 aligns across 7 bases. The CDR3 runs 14 residues. J gave up 3 bases and V 5 bases, and 7 bases lay outside the gene matches. CDR1 is SGHTA, CDR2 FQGNSA, per germline. The CDR3 coding sequence is TGTGCCAGCAGCGGGGGGGTTGCGGGCTACGAGCAGTACTTC. It encodes CASSGGVAGYEQYF. The entire variable domain, with the rest obtained from reference TRBV7-2 and TRBJ2-7, is as follows: GAGVSQSPSNKVTEKGKDVELRCDPISGHTALYWYRQSLGQGLEFLIYFQGNSAPDKSGLPSDRFSAERTGGSVSTLTIQRTQQEDSAVYLCASSGGVAGYEQYFGPGTRLTVT.

Here the CDR3 DNA reads TGCAGTGCTAGAGATCCCCTCGCCGGGGAGCTGTTTTTT. The encoded protein is CSARDPLAGELFF. The chain carries TRBV20-1 and TRBJ2-2; D ambiguous. Germline V CDR1 and CDR2: DFQATT, SNEGSKA (reference sequence). Trimming took 0 bases from V and 6 from J, leaving 8 bases between them. The CDR3 consists of 13 residues.

The rearrangement joins TRBV6-6 to TRBJ1-6; D call uncertain. This CDR3 has 14 amino acids. The germline CDR1 and CDR2 sequences are MNHNY and SVGAGI (reference sequence). The V gene lost 7 bases and the J gene lost 10 bases, with 17 bases spanning the gap. CDR3 sequence: CASTGLLGPSPLHF. The CDR3 DNA reads TGTGCCAGCACGGGTCTGCTCGGTCCGTCACCCCTCCACTTT.

The chain recombines TRBV7-9 with TRBJ1-1; D is possibly TRBD1 (6 bases). In germline, CDR1 is SEHNR, CDR2 FQNEAQ (reference sequence). V shed 4 bases and J shed 1 base, with 16 bases lying between them. This CDR3 region has 16 residues. CDR3 residues: CASSSVWGAKNTEAFF. The CDR3, as DNA: TGTGCCAGCAGCTCCGTGTGGGGGGCTAAGAACACTGAAGCTTTCTTT.

The chain combines TRBV2 with TRBJ2-7; D is possibly TRBD1 or TRBD2 (5 bases each). V was pared by 8 bases and J by 2 bases, with 10 bases between. Per the germline V gene, CDR1 is SNHLY and CDR2 is FYNNEI. The CDR3 has 12 residues. The CDR3 sequence: CASGGNAYEQYF. For the CDR3, the DNA is TGTGCCAGCGGGGGAAACGCCTACGAGCAGTACTTC.

The chain has TRBV7-6 and TRBJ2-2; maybe TRBD2 (6 bases). Germline V gene data show CDR1 as SGHVS and CDR2 as FNYEAQ. The CDR3 covers 15 residues. The V gene lost 2 bases and the J gene lost 3 bases, with 10 bases spanning the gap. The CDR3 loop reads CASSLSGVDTGELFF. The CDR3 nucleotides read TGTGCCAGCAGCTTATCGGGGGTCGACACCGGGGAGCTGTTTTTT. The whole variable domain, remainder taken from reference TRBV7-6 and TRBJ2-2, is GAGVSQSPRYKVTKRGQDVALRCDPISGHVSLYWYRQALGQGPEFLTYFNYEAQQDKSGLPNDRFSAERPEGSISTLTIQRTEQRDSAMYRCASSLSGVDTGELFFGEGSRLTVL.

In its sample, this clonotype was seen a few times. This rearrangement joins TRBV7-9 to TRBJ1-5; D remains unclear. Germline CDR1 and CDR2: SEHNR and FQNEAQ (reference sequence). The CDR3 spans 15 residues. The V end was cut by 0 bases, the J end by 4 bases, with 10 bases between. CDR3 in amino acids: CASSLASGPNQPQHF. The CDR3 nucleotides read TGTGCCAGCAGCTTAGCCTCGGGTCCAAATCAGCCCCAGCATTTT.

The chain combines TRBV6-6 with TRBJ2-5; D is perhaps TRBD2 (6 bases). The CDR3 is 14 residues long. Per the germline V gene, CDR1 is MNHNY and CDR2 is SVGAGI (reference sequence). Deletions cut 6 bases from V and 4 bases from J, with 15 bases between. CDR3 amino acids: CASSPRVGGETQYF. CDR3 in DNA: TGTGCCAGCAGCCCCCGGGTGGGGGGAGAGACCCAGTACTTC.

This clonotype has only one observation. The chain is built from TRBV7-9 and TRBJ1-2; D is perhaps TRBD1 (6 bases). Germline V lookup: CDR1 SEHNR, CDR2 FQNEAQ (reference sequence). This CDR3 has 13 residues. The germline V and J ends were trimmed by 2 bases and 7 bases, with 11 bases remaining between them. This chain's CDR3 is CASSLNREAGYTF. The CDR3 region has the DNA TGTGCCAGCAGCTTAAACAGGGAGGCTGGCTACACCTTC.

This clonotype was seen only a few times. The V call is TRBV6-1, the J call TRBJ1-5; D gene ambiguous. V lost 3 bases to trimming and J lost 1 base, with 13 bases between them. Germline CDR1 is MNHNS and CDR2 is SASEGT. The CDR3 has 16 residues. The chain's CDR3 is CASSDRPTGSNQPQHF. The CDR3 nucleotides read TGTGCCAGCAGTGACCGGCCGACGGGGAGCAATCAGCCCCAGCATTTT.

In DNA form, the CDR3 reads TGCGCCAGCAGCCGGGACCCGGGACAGCTTAATGAAAAACTGTTTTTT. Amino acids: CASSRDPGQLNEKLFF. The rearrangement uses TRBV5-1 and TRBJ1-4; 7 bases agree with TRBD1. Germline lookup yields CDR1 SGHRS and CDR2 YFSETQ. This CDR3 contains 16 residues. Trimming at V came to 4 bases and at J to 4 bases, leaving 10 bases not matched to a gene.

In its sample, this clonotype was seen a few times. The V and J genes are TRBV7-2 and TRBJ1-6; D unresolved. Germline CDR1 is SGHTA and CDR2 is FQGNSA. Trimming shortened V by 5 bases and J by 9 bases, and 20 bases separated the two germline ends. The CDR3 sequence is 16 residues long. CDR3 in DNA: TGTGCCAGCAGCCCCGGACGGCGCCGAGGTAGTTCACCCCTCCACTTT. Translated, it gives CASSPGRRRGSSPLHF.

This chain links TRBV10-1 with TRBJ2-1, with 11 bases identical to TRBD1. This CDR3 comprises 14 residues. After removal of 3 bases from V and 12 bases from J, the junction contained 7 bases not matched to a gene. From germline, CDR1 is WNHNN and CDR2 SYGVQD (reference sequence). CDR3 protein: CASSEPGTGGGQFF. The CDR3 DNA reads as TGCGCCAGCAGTGAACCCGGGACAGGGGGTGGGCAGTTCTTC.

This clonotype was seen only a few times. V and J are TRBV27 and TRBJ1-1; D gene unclear. Trimming shortened V by 8 bases and J by 0 bases, and 13 bases separated the two germline ends. Germline V gene data show CDR1 as MNHEY and CDR2 as SMNVEV (reference sequence). The CDR3 has 14 residues. The CDR3 loop reads CASCPFGLNTEAFF. CDR3 DNA: TGTGCCAGCTGCCCCTTTGGCCTGAACACTGAAGCTTTCTTT.

In its sample, this clonotype was seen many times. The chain uses TRBV7-8 and TRBJ2-6; perhaps TRBD1 as D (6 bases). From germline, CDR1 is SGHVS and CDR2 FQNEAQ. Trimming took off 5 bases at V and 0 bases at J, with 14 bases between the two ends. The CDR3 totals 17 residues. The CDR3 is CASSLRQAISGANVLTF. As DNA, the CDR3 is TGTGCCAGCAGCCTCCGACAGGCAATCTCTGGGGCCAACGTCCTGACTTTC.

The rearrangement uses TRBV5-1 and TRBJ2-7; D might be TRBD2 (5 bases). Germline-derived CDR1 and CDR2 are SGHRS and YFSETQ. Trimming took off 1 base at V and 0 bases at J, with 11 bases between the two ends. CDR3 length: 15 amino acids. This chain's CDR3 is CASSLREGSSYEQYF. CDR3 coding DNA: TGCGCCAGCAGCTTGCGGGAAGGGAGCTCCTACGAGCAGTACTTC.

Worth noting for this clonotype: Since a much larger clone is just one base distant, this may be a read error. The V call is TRBV7-2, the J call TRBJ2-3; the D call may be TRBD1 or TRBD2 (5 bases each). The germline gives CDR1 SGHTA, CDR2 FQGNSA. The CDR3 has 14 residues. With 6 bases removed from V and 2 bases from J, the gap between germline ends came to 12 bases. The CDR3 nucleotides are TGTGCCAGCAGTGACGGGACCTACACAGATACGCAGTATTTT. Translated, it gives CASSDGTYTDTQYF.

The chain has TRBV12-3 or TRBV12-4 and TRBJ1-4; D gene ambiguous. The CDR3 is made up of 12 amino acids. Trimming stripped 3 bases from V and 8 bases from J, with 7 bases between. As DNA, the CDR3 is TGTGCCAGCAGTTTCAACAGCGAAAAACTGTTTTTT. Its protein is CASSFNSEKLFF.

This clonotype has a handful of counts. The chain recombines TRBV2 with TRBJ2-1; TRBD2 might be the D (6 bases). Germline V lookup: CDR1 SNHLY, CDR2 FYNNEI. With 4 bases removed from V and 5 bases from J, the gap between germline ends came to 21 bases. The CDR3 is made up of 17 amino acids. The CDR3 coding sequence is TGTGCCAGCAGTGGTTTCAGGGAGGTCTTAGTTGACAATGAGCAGTTCTTC. Its protein is CASSGFREVLVDNEQFF.

This clonotype was observed a few times. V usage is TRBV7-2 and J usage is TRBJ1-2, with a possible D match to TRBD1 (5 bases). CDR1 SGHTA and CDR2 FQGNSA come from the germline V gene. V was pared by 1 base and J by 8 bases, with 14 bases between. The CDR3 length is 14 residues. This CDR3 reads CASSLGPGGEGYTF. CDR3 nucleotide sequence: TGTGCCAGCAGCTTAGGACCGGGGGGAGAAGGCTACACCTTC.

V gene TRBV11-2 combines with J gene TRBJ2-7; D is possibly TRBD2 (7 bases). Trimming left V 3 bases short and J 2 bases short, with 23 bases between. CDR3 length equals 18 residues. Per the germline V gene, CDR1 is SGHAT and CDR2 is FQNNGV. CDR3 nucleotides: TGTGCCAGCAGCTTTATAGGACAGTTTAGCGGGCGCGCCTACGAGCAGTACTTC. Translating gives CASSFIGQFSGRAYEQYF.

This clonotype was observed a few times. Here the CDR3 DNA reads TGCGCCAGCAGCCAAGAGGACAGGGGGGCCTATGGCTACACCTTC. Protein: CASSQEDRGAYGYTF. The chain couples TRBV4-1 to TRBJ1-2, with 10 positions matching TRBD1. Germline assignment: CDR1 MGHRA and CDR2 YSYEKL. Germline trimming cut 0 bases from V and 4 bases from J; bases unmatched to any gene: 2. CDR3 length: 15 residues.